One and the same sample provided the 20 T cell receptor beta chains below, sequenced in a study of radiotherapy plus CTLA-4 blockade in lung cancer (dated by TCRdb to 2017 to 2018). Libraries were constructed by the immunoSEQ multiplex PCR assay. Not all clones reach the TCRdb copy of this immuneACCESS table, which keeps in-frame sequences only. Checked studies attribute under half of the gap to unresolved V genes and leave the rest unexplained. The sample data list roughly 50,000 clones, and roughly four fifths of these were observed just once. Jointly, the top ten make up 11% of the sample. The sequences come from peripheral blood, collected from a patient treated with radiotherapy plus ipilimumab. Receptors originate from a human donor with non-small cell lung cancer who had stable disease on radiotherapy plus ipilimumab.

The chain links TRBV9 to TRBJ1-6; TRBD1 matches at 10 bases. V lost 0 bases, J lost 8 bases, and 5 bases stayed unmatched. Germline assignment: CDR1 SGDLS and CDR2 YYNGEE. The CDR3 extends over 16 amino acids. Here the CDR3 reads CASSVGQGARDSPLHF. In DNA form, the CDR3 reads TGTGCCAGCAGCGTAGGACAGGGGGCTCGGGATTCACCCCTCCACTTT.

The chain joins TRBV4-1 to TRBJ1-6; 9 bases agree with TRBD1. The CDR3 has 14 amino acids. Germline lookup yields CDR1 MGHRA and CDR2 YSYEKL. The V gene end was trimmed by 1 base and the J gene end by 8 bases; junction bases not matched to a gene: 0. This CDR3 is CASSQGDRDSPLHF. The CDR3, as DNA: TGCGCCAGCAGCCAAGGGGACAGGGATTCACCCCTCCACTTT.

The chain carries TRBV5-8 and TRBJ1-2; maybe TRBD1 (5 bases). This CDR3 region has 14 residues. V lost 4 bases and J 4 bases, leaving 14 bases between the germline ends. Germline V CDR1 and CDR2: SGHTS, YDEGEE. CDR3 residues: CASSPSGTPYGYTF. In nucleotides, the CDR3 is TGTGCCAGCAGCCCATCCGGGACGCCCTATGGCTACACCTTC.

This clone was seen a single time. The J gene is TRBJ1-1, the V gene TRBV6-5, with D unresolved. Germline assignment: CDR1 MNHEY and CDR2 SVGAGI. CDR3 size: 13 residues. Trimming stripped 0 bases from V and 4 bases from J, with 6 bases between. The CDR3 sequence is CASSYSRVTEAFF. In nucleotides, the CDR3 is TGTGCCAGCAGTTACTCAAGGGTCACTGAAGCTTTCTTT.

This clone was seen more than once but under ten times. CDR3 amino acids: CASSLTGMNTEAFF. The CDR3, as DNA: TGTGCCAGCAGCTTGACAGGGATGAACACTGAAGCTTTCTTT. The V gene is TRBV5-6, the J gene TRBJ1-1; maybe TRBD1 (6 bases). With 1 base removed from V and 0 bases from J, the gap between germline ends came to 7 bases. The CDR3 length is 14 residues. Germline lookup yields CDR1 SGHDT and CDR2 YYEEEE.

The rearrangement joins TRBV27 to TRBJ2-3; 15 bases are a match to TRBD2. The V gene's germline CDR1 is MNHEY and CDR2 SMNVEV (reference sequence). After removal of 2 bases from V and 4 bases from J, the junction contained 7 bases not matched to a gene. This CDR3 is 18 amino acids long. The CDR3 DNA reads as TGTGCCAGCAGTTTAGGGGGACTAGCGGGGGGCTGGGCAGATACGCAGTATTTT. Protein: CASSLGGLAGGWADTQYF.

This chain joins TRBV5-4 and TRBJ1-2; D is possibly TRBD1 (5 bases). V lost 1 base to trimming and J lost 5 bases, with 12 bases between them. CDR1 is SGHNT and CDR2 is YYREEE in the germline V gene (reference sequence). The CDR3 is 14 amino acids. This chain's CDR3 is CASSLWDSLYGYTF. The CDR3 DNA follows: TGTGCCAGCAGCTTGTGGGACTCTCTTTATGGCTACACCTTC.

The V call is TRBV6-1, the J call TRBJ2-7; TRBD2 aligns across 8 bases. The V gene's germline CDR1 is MNHNS and CDR2 SASEGT. Unmatched junction bases numbered 11, after V lost 6 bases and J lost 4 bases. This CDR3 comprises 15 residues. This CDR3 reads CASSASGGGTYEQYF. CDR3 in DNA: TGTGCCAGCAGCGCCTCGGGAGGGGGGACATACGAGCAGTACTTC.

The J gene is TRBJ2-1, the V gene TRBV18, with D perhaps TRBD1 or TRBD2 (5 bases each). The V and J ends lost 2 bases and 6 bases respectively, with 5 bases between them. The V gene's germline CDR1 is KGHSH and CDR2 LQKENI. This CDR3 region has 12 residues. CDR3 nucleotide sequence: TGTGCCAGCTCACCAGGGGGCAATGAGCAGTTCTTC. Translated: CASSPGGNEQFF.

The genes are TRBV6-5 and TRBJ1-2; maybe TRBD1 (5 bases). Trimming left V 5 bases short and J 4 bases short, with 8 bases between. The CDR3 runs to 12 residues. Per the germline V gene, CDR1 is MNHEY and CDR2 is SVGAGI. CDR3 protein: CASSLDSYGYTF. The CDR3 nucleotides read TGTGCCAGCAGTCTAGACAGCTATGGCTACACCTTC.

The rearrangement joins TRBV15 to TRBJ2-7, with 8 bases identical to TRBD2. Germline CDR1 LNHNV, CDR2 YYDKDF (reference sequence). Losses at the gene ends were 3 bases for V and 5 bases for J; bases not matched to a gene: 9. The length of the CDR3 is 15 residues. CDR3 in DNA: TGTGCCACCAGCAGCCGGGGCTATAGCGGGGACGAGCAGTACTTC. Amino acid sequence: CATSSRGYSGDEQYF.

The CDR3 DNA reads TGTGCCAGCAGCACGGACAGGGGAAGCAGAGAGCAGTTCTTC. As protein: CASSTDRGSREQFF. The chain combines TRBV7-2 with TRBJ2-1; 9 nucleotides match TRBD1. With V trimmed by 5 bases and J by 10 bases, 9 bases remained unmatched. The CDR3 loop spans 14 amino acids. CDR1 and CDR2 (germline): SGHTA, FQGNSA.

This clone is labeled as medium-sized (0.01 to 0.1%). V usage is TRBV28 and J usage is TRBJ2-7; D uncertain. CDR1 and CDR2 (germline): MDHEN, SYDVKM. V dropped 6 bases and J dropped 1 base, with 13 bases sitting between them. CDR3 size: 14 residues. The CDR3 coding sequence is TGTGCCAGCAGGTCAGGTGCCGAATCCTACGAGCAGTACGTC. Translation gives CASRSGAESYEQYV.

The chain has TRBV28 and TRBJ1-2, with a tentative D call TRBD1 (6 bases). Germline V gene sequence: CDR1 MDHEN, CDR2 SYDVKM. The germline V and J ends were trimmed by 1 base and 8 bases, with 14 bases remaining between them. CDR3 length equals 14 residues. The CDR3 reads CASSLYPGAGGYTF. The CDR3 bases are TGTGCCAGCAGTTTATACCCGGGGGCCGGGGGCTACACCTTC.

This CDR3 is CASGLVGGADEQFF. The CDR3 nucleotides read TGTGCTAGTGGTTTGGTGGGGGGGGCCGATGAGCAGTTCTTC. The genes are TRBV12-5 and TRBJ2-1; the D gene is possibly TRBD2 (7 bases). The V end was cut by 0 bases, the J end by 8 bases, with 11 bases between. Germline V lookup: CDR1 LGHNT, CDR2 FRNRAP. This CDR3 is built from 14 residues.

The CDR3 DNA reads TGTGCCAGCAGCTTGCGGGGGTCAAGCTCCTACAATGAGCAGTTCTTC. This sequence encodes CASSLRGSSSYNEQFF. This chain uses TRBV9 with TRBJ2-1; 7 bases fit TRBD2. Germline trimming cut 4 bases from V and 0 bases from J; bases unmatched to any gene: 7. CDR3 length equals 16 residues. Germline V gene lookup returns CDR1 SGDLS and CDR2 YYNGEE. Full variable domain (remainder filled in from reference TRBV9 and TRBJ2-1): DSGVTQTPKHLITATGQRVTLRCSPRSGDLSVYWYQQSLDQGLQFLIQYYNGEERAKGNILERFSAQQFPDLHSELNLSSLELGDSALYFCASSLRGSSSYNEQFFGPGTRLTVL.

The J gene is TRBJ1-1, the V gene TRBV5-4; D is ambiguous. Trimming pared 4 bases from V and 0 bases from J, leaving 13 bases between. The CDR3 totals 15 residues. CDR1 is SGHNT and CDR2 is YYREEE in the germline V gene (reference sequence). The CDR3 loop is CASSTRAQVNTEAFF. The CDR3 region has the DNA TGTGCCAGCAGCACACGGGCCCAGGTGAACACTGAAGCTTTCTTT. The entire variable domain, with the rest obtained from reference TRBV5-4 and TRBJ1-1, is as follows: ETGVTQSPTHLIKTRGQQVTLRCSSQSGHNTVSWYQQALGQGPQFIFQYYREEENGRGNFPPRFSGLQFPNYSSELNVNALELDDSALYLCASSTRAQVNTEAFFGQGTRLTVV.

This clone was observed a single time. The chain employs TRBV5-6 and TRBJ1-3; unclear D gene. V was cut by 0 bases and J by 4 bases, with 14 bases left in between. Germline V gene sequence: CDR1 SGHDT, CDR2 YYEEEE. This CDR3 is 16 amino acids long. The CDR3 loop reads CASSLDVPQLGNTIYF. As DNA, the CDR3 is TGTGCCAGCAGCTTGGATGTGCCTCAGCTGGGAAACACCATATATTTT.

This sequence joins TRBV15 and TRBJ1-2, with 11 bases lining up with TRBD1. The junction had 9 bases not matched to a gene; V was cut back by 3 bases and J by 6 bases. CDR1 and CDR2 (germline): LNHNV, YYDKDF (reference sequence). There are 16 residues in the CDR3. CDR3 loop: CATSSFRDRGDNGYTF. CDR3 DNA: TGTGCCACCAGCAGCTTTCGGGACAGGGGGGATAATGGCTACACCTTC.

The gene calls are TRBV11-2 and TRBJ2-5; TRBD1 matches 7 bases. The V gene's germline CDR1 is SGHAT and CDR2 FQNNGV. After removal of 3 bases from V and 4 bases from J, the junction contained 5 bases not matched to a gene. The CDR3 extends over 14 amino acids. The CDR3, as DNA: TGTGCCAGCAGCTTCAACAGGGGCAGAGAGACCCAGTACTTC. Translation gives CASSFNRGRETQYF.